This T cell receptor beta chain came from a study of blood T cells in healthy people across ages. Broader study findings: The unknown donor CMV status may have confounded expanded clonotype changes. Age brought a roughly linear fall in TCR beta diversity measured per million T cells.

Ten milliliters of peripheral blood were drawn from each donor. As for this clonotype: Its antigen is currently unknown. This may be a read error, as it is one base from a much larger clone.

Per the germline V gene, CDR1 is LGHNA and CDR2 is YSLEER. The CDR3 is made up of 20 amino acids. Trimming removed 1 base from V and 4 bases from J; junction bases left unmatched: 19. PCR was performed a second time for about 7 to 11 cycles using a sample-barcoded 5' primer and a J-beta primer mix. TCRdb re-called the 5' RACE reads with MiXCR, one entry per CDR3 protein. Among some 1.1 million distinct CDR3 sequences listed, more than 30% were seen once. Sequencing input: blood. The chain employs TRBV4-3 and TRBJ2-1; 7 bases line up with TRBD1. The receptor was derived from a man younger than 35 in good health. In nucleotides, the CDR3 is TGCGCCAGCAGCCAAGGTATATGGGCTACAGGGGTCTCACTTTACAATGAGCAGTTCTTC. This translates into CASSQGIWATGVSLYNEQFF.